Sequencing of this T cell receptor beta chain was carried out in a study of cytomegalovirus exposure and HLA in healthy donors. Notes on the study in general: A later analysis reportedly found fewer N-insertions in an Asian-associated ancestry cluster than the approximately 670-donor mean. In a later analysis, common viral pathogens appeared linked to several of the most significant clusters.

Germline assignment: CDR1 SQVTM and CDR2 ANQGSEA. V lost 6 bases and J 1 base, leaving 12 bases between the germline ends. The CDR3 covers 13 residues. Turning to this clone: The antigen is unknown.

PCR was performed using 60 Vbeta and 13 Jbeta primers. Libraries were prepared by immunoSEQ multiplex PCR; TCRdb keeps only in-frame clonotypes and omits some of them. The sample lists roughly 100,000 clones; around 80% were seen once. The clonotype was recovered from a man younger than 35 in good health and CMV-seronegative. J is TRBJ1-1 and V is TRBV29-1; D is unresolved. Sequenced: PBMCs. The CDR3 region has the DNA TGCAGCGTCTTAAGAAACAGGAACACTGAAGCTTTCTTT. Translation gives CSVLRNRNTEAFF.